This T cell receptor beta chain stems from a study of blood T cell repertoires in COVID-19. Study information: In each case, the material was cDNA or gDNA derived from T cells, B-cell-depleted T cells, or PBMCs.

Per the original data handling: Amplification with reference gene primers provided the estimates of nucleated cell counts. Data came from immunoSEQ multiplex PCR; TCRdb stores just in-frame clones and leaves some out. V and J calls and clone size are given by that table; D and trimming were obtained from the DNA. Of 200,000 or so clones in the sample, around nine tenths were seen once. In germline, CDR1 is SEHNR, CDR2 FQNEAQ (reference sequence). Unmatched junction bases numbered 8, after V lost 6 bases and J lost 6 bases. The CDR3 is made up of 14 amino acids. Material: peripheral blood. The V gene is TRBV7-9, the J gene TRBJ1-1, with TRBD1 identical over 9 bases. This sequence originates from a woman in her forties who had recovered from COVID-19. The CDR3 nucleotides are TGTGCCAGCAGTTGGACAGGGGCGTTATCTGAAGCTTTCTTT. This sequence encodes CASSWTGALSEAFF.